This entry lists 8 T cell receptor beta chains sequenced from one sample in a study of technical replicates of blood from several donors (dated by TCRdb to the late 2010s). Libraries were constructed by the immunoSEQ multiplex PCR assay. The immuneACCESS repertoire file appears here via TCRdb, limited to in-frame rearrangements. These files lack a portion of the clones; in checked studies, under half of the deficit traces to unresolved V genes, and the cause of the others is not known. The sample includes tens of thousands of clones, with nearly 98% observed a single time. The leading ten clones occupy approximately 0.15% of the sample. The sequenced sample was T cells isolated from PBMCs. Receptors were obtained from a human donor in good health.

V is TRBV5-1 and J is TRBJ2-3; 8 nucleotides agree with TRBD1. This CDR3 spans 20 amino acids. Germline CDR1 and CDR2: SGHRS and YFSETQ. V shed 3 bases and J 2 bases; nucleotides not matched to a gene: 20. For the CDR3, the DNA is TGCGCCAGCAGCTCTACATTCAGGGGGCTTCTCCCTTTATACACAGATACGCAGTATTTT. Encoded protein: CASSSTFRGLLPLYTDTQYF.

The genes are TRBV7-9 and TRBJ1-1, with 8 bases identical to TRBD1. Per the germline V gene, CDR1 is SEHNR and CDR2 is FQNEAQ (reference sequence). J lost 2 bases, V lost 6 bases, and 11 bases had no gene match. This CDR3 is built from 16 residues. CDR3 sequence: CASSLGRTGTNTEAFF. The CDR3, as DNA: TGTGCCAGCAGTTTGGGAAGGACAGGGACAAACACTGAAGCTTTCTTT. The whole variable domain, filled in from reference TRBV7-9 and TRBJ1-1, reads DTGVSQNPRHKITKRGQNVTFRCDPISEHNRLYWYRQTLGQGPEFLTYFQNEAQLEKSRLLSDRFSAERPKGSFSTLEIQRTEQGDSAMYLCASSLGRTGTNTEAFFGQGTRLTVV.

The V and J genes are TRBV27 and TRBJ2-1, with TRBD2 identical over 10 bases. The V segment lost 6 bases and the J segment 6 bases; nucleotides outside the gene matches: 17. The germline CDR1 and CDR2 sequences are MNHEY and SMNVEV (reference sequence). The CDR3 is 18 residues long. The CDR3, as DNA: TGTGCCAGCAGCACGCGACTAGCGGGCCCCTTAATACCCAATGAGCAGTTCTTC. It encodes CASSTRLAGPLIPNEQFF.

This clone was seen only once. The genes are TRBV15 and TRBJ1-5; TRBD1 matches 7 bases. This CDR3 is built from 16 residues. V lost 1 base, J lost 5 bases, and 8 bases stayed unmatched. Germline V gene lookup returns CDR1 LNHNV and CDR2 YYDKDF (reference sequence). CDR3: CATSRGLQGYDQPQHF. The CDR3 DNA follows: TGTGCCACCAGCAGAGGACTACAGGGGTACGATCAGCCCCAGCATTTT.

J is TRBJ2-1 and V is TRBV10-2; D is undetermined. V lost 5 bases, J lost 4 bases, and 15 bases lay in between. This CDR3 contains 15 residues. Germline values: CDR1 WSHSY, CDR2 SAAADI. CDR3 in amino acids: CASSPLSEAYNEQFF. In DNA form, the CDR3 reads TGCGCCAGCAGTCCTCTTAGTGAGGCGTACAATGAGCAGTTCTTC.

The gene calls are TRBV30 and TRBJ1-2; TRBD1 aligns across 9 bases. The CDR3 sequence is 14 residues long. V lost 8 bases to trimming and J lost 7 bases; unmatched junction nucleotides: 14. The germline V gene has CDR1 GTSNPN and CDR2 SVGIG (reference sequence). Here the CDR3 reads CARRRVGQGSGYTF. CDR3 coding DNA: TGTGCCCGACGCCGCGTGGGACAGGGTTCTGGCTACACCTTC.

The V call is TRBV14, the J call TRBJ1-1, with D hard to call. With 1 base removed from V and 3 bases from J, the gap between germline ends came to 3 bases. Germline V lookup: CDR1 SGHDN, CDR2 FVKESK. The CDR3 length is 12 residues. This chain's CDR3 is CASSQAYTEAFF. The CDR3 DNA is TGTGCCAGCAGCCAAGCTTACACTGAAGCTTTCTTT. The full variable domain, in which reference TRBV14 and TRBJ1-1 provide the parts outside the CDR3, is EAGVTQFPSHSVIEKGQTVTLRCDPISGHDNLYWYRRVMGKEIKFLLHFVKESKQDESGMPNNRFLAERTGGTYSTLKVQPAELEDSGVYFCASSQAYTEAFFGQGTRLTVV.

This chain connects TRBV9 to TRBJ2-3, with 9 bases lining up with TRBD2. The CDR3 spans 17 residues. V dropped 3 bases and J dropped 3; count of bases not matched to a gene: 11. Germline loops: CDR1 SGDLS, CDR2 YYNGEE. The CDR3: CASSENLVAGETDTQYF. The CDR3 DNA sequence: TGTGCCAGCAGCGAAAACCTAGTAGCGGGGGAGACAGATACGCAGTATTTT.